This TCR beta chain was sequenced during a study of T-cell reconstitution after alpha-beta-depleted transplantation in children. This clonotype was seen a handful of times. Unique molecular identifiers were used in preparing the TCRbeta library. TCRdb called the PCR reads again in MiXCR, with one record for every CDR3 protein. Of about 690,000 distinct CDR3 sequences listed, roughly 15% are singletons. Germline assignment: CDR1 MGHRA and CDR2 YSYEKL. The CDR3 sequence is 16 residues long. Between the trimmed V and J ends, which lost 4 bases and 3 bases, there was a span of 15 bases. The source of this sequence is a human donor who donated a stem cell graft to a child with acute myeloid leukemia. This sample comprised PBMCs from the stem cell graft donor, obtained from the stem cell graft. This chain uses TRBV4-1 with TRBJ2-2; TRBD2 might be the D (6 bases). The CDR3 DNA sequence: TGCGCCAGCAGCCCCCACCTCGGGGGAGACACCGGGGAGCTGTTTTTT. It codes for CASSPHLGGDTGELFF.